These 22 T cell receptor beta chains originate from one sample sequenced in a study of monozygotic twins with inflammatory bowel disease (dated by TCRdb to the late 2010s). Library method: 5' RACE. Reads for this sample came from an Illumina HiSeq 2500. TCRdb reprocessed the reads and assigns one entry to each CDR3 protein sequence, leaving out DNA. The table kept for this sample lists approximately 380,000 distinct CDR3 sequences. Of the sample, 2% to 3% falls within the top ten clones. The source material was blood. Every receptor here comes from a human donor with ulcerative colitis or Crohn's disease, or a healthy co-twin of an affected twin (not recorded which).

The CDR3 loop is CSVEAGHASSYNEQFF. The genes are TRBV29-1 and TRBJ2-1; no DNA is available, so the TRBD1 call from TCRdb remains unchecked. The CDR3 has 16 residues. The V gene's germline CDR1 is SQVTM and CDR2 ANQGSEA.

This sequence joins TRBV6-1 and TRBJ1-2. Per germline, CDR1 MNHNS and CDR2 SASEGT. The CDR3 covers 14 residues. The CDR3 loop reads CASSPLKGHYGYTF.

This chain links TRBV20-1 with TRBJ2-7; TCRdb lists TRBD1, though no DNA is available to test this call. The CDR3 is 18 residues long. Germline values: CDR1 DFQATT, CDR2 SNEGSKA (reference sequence). This CDR3 is CSARDRIKPGQSSYEQYF.

This sequence joins TRBV6-1 and TRBJ1-5; TCRdb's D call, TRBD1, is unchecked because there is no DNA. The germline CDR1 and CDR2 sequences are MNHNS and SASEGT. This CDR3 is built from 16 residues. The CDR3 reads CASAYYRGGGNQPQHF.

This chain connects TRBV10-3 to TRBJ2-4. The germline gives CDR1 ENHRY, CDR2 SYGVKD. This CDR3 comprises 14 residues. CDR3 loop: CAISESGFENIQYF.

The V gene is TRBV7-9, the J gene TRBJ1-6; TCRdb picks TRBD1, but there is no DNA to check that call. The CDR3 is made up of 15 amino acids. Germline CDR1 reads SEHNR; CDR2 reads FQNEAQ (reference sequence). CDR3 sequence reads: CASREQGSHNSPLHF.

The chain couples TRBV14 to TRBJ2-5. The CDR3 is made up of 17 amino acids. Germline lookup yields CDR1 SGHDN and CDR2 FVKESK. CDR3 sequence reads: CASSQVLEGQSQETQYF.

The rearrangement links TRBV9 to TRBJ2-2; TCRdb's D call of TRBD1 is untestable without DNA. Germline values: CDR1 SGDLS, CDR2 YYNGEE. This CDR3 is built from 16 residues. CDR3: CASSASGTVNTGELFF.

V gene TRBV6-5 combines with J gene TRBJ2-7; without DNA, the TCRdb call of TRBD1 cannot be checked. CDR1 and CDR2 (germline): MNHEY, SVGAGI. There are 15 residues in the CDR3. The CDR3 spells CASSYSRQGAGEQYF.

The chain employs TRBV19 and TRBJ2-3; TCRdb proposes TRBD1, but this gene call is untestable without DNA. Germline V gene data show CDR1 as LNHDA and CDR2 as SQIVND (reference sequence). This CDR3 spans 17 amino acids. The CDR3: CASSTGGTGQAGNTQYF. The full variable domain, rest sourced from reference TRBV19 and TRBJ2-3, is DGGITQSPKYLFRKEGQNVTLSCEQNLNHDAMYWYRQDPGQGLRLIYYSQIVNDFQKGDIAEGYSVSREKKESFPLTVTSAQKNPTAFYLCASSTGGTGQAGNTQYFGPGTRLTVL.

The chain employs TRBV18 and TRBJ2-7; TCRdb lists TRBD1, though no DNA is available to test this call. This CDR3 comprises 17 residues. Germline V lookup: CDR1 KGHSH, CDR2 LQKENI. This chain's CDR3 is CASSPRDRVSGNYEQYF.

This sequence joins TRBV12-3 or TRBV12-4 and TRBJ2-2; TCRdb selects TRBD1, and the lack of DNA leaves this call unchecked. This CDR3 spans 15 amino acids. CDR3 protein: CASSLGTGSGGELFF.

The V and J genes are TRBV4-2 and TRBJ1-1; the TCRdb call, TRBD1, lacks DNA for checking. The V gene's germline CDR1 is LGHNA and CDR2 YNFKEQ. This CDR3 region has 15 residues. The CDR3: CASSQTGQLGTEAFF.

The chain joins TRBV11-1 to TRBJ1-3; TCRdb's D call, TRBD1, is unchecked because there is no DNA. There are 18 residues in the CDR3. Germline V gene sequence: CDR1 SGHAT, CDR2 FQDESV (reference sequence). The CDR3 spells CASSSPRTGSSSGNTIYF.

This rearrangement joins TRBV18 to TRBJ1-4; the D call of TRBD1 rests on TCRdb alone, since no DNA is present to check it. The CDR3 has 18 amino acids. Germline-derived CDR1 and CDR2 are KGHSH and LQKENI. The CDR3 here is CASSPPTGEVIANEKLFF.

The chain is built from TRBV28 and TRBJ1-2; without DNA, the TCRdb call of TRBD1 cannot be checked. The CDR3 spans 14 residues. Germline loops: CDR1 MDHEN, CDR2 SYDVKM. The CDR3 loop reads CATKTIGQNYGYTF.

CDR3 amino acids: CASSLGSRGSYEQYF. This rearrangement joins TRBV7-2 to TRBJ2-7. Germline V gene data show CDR1 as SGHTA and CDR2 as FQGNSA. CDR3 length equals 15 residues.

The rearrangement joins TRBV28 to TRBJ2-5; TCRdb names TRBD1, which stays unverified in the absence of DNA. CDR3 size: 14 residues. Germline-derived CDR1 and CDR2 are MDHEN and SYDVKM. This chain's CDR3 is CASSLSPGVETQYF.

This sequence joins TRBV5-1 and TRBJ2-1; TCRdb proposes TRBD1, but this gene call is untestable without DNA. CDR1 is SGHRS, CDR2 YFSETQ, per germline. This CDR3 contains 14 residues. The CDR3 loop is CASSTGTEDNEQFF.

The CDR3 sequence: CSASPTLEDTGELFF. The chain couples TRBV20-1 to TRBJ2-2. The CDR3 covers 15 residues. Germline V gene data show CDR1 as DFQATT and CDR2 as SNEGSKA (reference sequence).

The rearrangement links TRBV5-1 to TRBJ2-1. There are 17 residues in the CDR3. Per the germline V gene, CDR1 is SGHRS and CDR2 is YFSETQ. CDR3 in amino acids: CASSLVLGRITYNEQFF.

The chain links TRBV30 to TRBJ2-5. There are 12 residues in the CDR3. Germline loops: CDR1 GTSNPN, CDR2 SVGIG (reference sequence). The chain's CDR3 is CAWSFVRETQYF.